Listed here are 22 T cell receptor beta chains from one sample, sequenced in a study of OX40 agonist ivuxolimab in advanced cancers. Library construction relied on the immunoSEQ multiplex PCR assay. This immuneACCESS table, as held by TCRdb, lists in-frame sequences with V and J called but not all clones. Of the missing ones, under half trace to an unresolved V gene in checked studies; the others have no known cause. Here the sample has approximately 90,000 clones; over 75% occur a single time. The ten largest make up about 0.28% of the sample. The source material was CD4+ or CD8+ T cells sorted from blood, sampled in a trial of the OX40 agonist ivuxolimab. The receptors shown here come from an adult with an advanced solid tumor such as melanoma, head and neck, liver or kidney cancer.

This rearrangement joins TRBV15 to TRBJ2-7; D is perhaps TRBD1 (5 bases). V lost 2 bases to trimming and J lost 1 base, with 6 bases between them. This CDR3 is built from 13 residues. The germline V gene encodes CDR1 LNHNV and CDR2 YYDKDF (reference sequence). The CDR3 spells CATSRQGSYEQYF. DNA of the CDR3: TGTGCCACCAGCAGACAGGGATCCTACGAGCAGTACTTC.

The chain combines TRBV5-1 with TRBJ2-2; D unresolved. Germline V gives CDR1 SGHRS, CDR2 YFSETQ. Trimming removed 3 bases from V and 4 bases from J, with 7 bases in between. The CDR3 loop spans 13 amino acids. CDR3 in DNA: TGCGCCAGCAGCTCGCAAAGCACCGGGGAGCTGTTTTTT. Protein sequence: CASSSQSTGELFF.

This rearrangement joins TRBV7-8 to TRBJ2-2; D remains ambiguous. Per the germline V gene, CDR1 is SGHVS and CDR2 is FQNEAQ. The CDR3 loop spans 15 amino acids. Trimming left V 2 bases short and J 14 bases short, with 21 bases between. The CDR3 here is CASSLRRPEPPNLFF. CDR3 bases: TGTGCCAGCAGCTTAAGACGTCCCGAACCCCCAAACCTGTTTTTT.

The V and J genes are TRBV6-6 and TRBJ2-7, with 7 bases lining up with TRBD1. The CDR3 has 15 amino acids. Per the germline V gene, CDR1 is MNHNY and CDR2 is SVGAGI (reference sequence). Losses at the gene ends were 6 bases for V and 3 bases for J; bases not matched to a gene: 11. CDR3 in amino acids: CASSLTGPPHYEQYF. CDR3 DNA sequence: TGTGCCAGCAGCTTGACAGGGCCCCCTCACTACGAGCAGTACTTC.

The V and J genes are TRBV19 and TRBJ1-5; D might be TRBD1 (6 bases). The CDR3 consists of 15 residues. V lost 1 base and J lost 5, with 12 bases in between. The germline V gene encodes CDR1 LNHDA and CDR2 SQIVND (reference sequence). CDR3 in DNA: TGTGCCAGTAGTATAGTTGCGGGGGGCCATCAGCCCCAGCATTTT. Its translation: CASSIVAGGHQPQHF.

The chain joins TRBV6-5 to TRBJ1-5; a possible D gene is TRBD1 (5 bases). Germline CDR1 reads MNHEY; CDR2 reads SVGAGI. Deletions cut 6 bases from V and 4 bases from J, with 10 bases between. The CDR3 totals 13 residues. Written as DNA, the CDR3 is TGTGCCAGCAGAAACGGGGGAAATCAGCCCCAGCATTTT. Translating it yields CASRNGGNQPQHF.

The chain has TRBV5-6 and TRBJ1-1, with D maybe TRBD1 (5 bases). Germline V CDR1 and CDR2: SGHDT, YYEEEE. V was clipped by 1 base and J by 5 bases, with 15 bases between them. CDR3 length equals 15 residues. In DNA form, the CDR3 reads TGTGCCAGCAGCTTGAACCCGGGGCTGGGGACTGAAGCTTTCTTT. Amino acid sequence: CASSLNPGLGTEAFF.

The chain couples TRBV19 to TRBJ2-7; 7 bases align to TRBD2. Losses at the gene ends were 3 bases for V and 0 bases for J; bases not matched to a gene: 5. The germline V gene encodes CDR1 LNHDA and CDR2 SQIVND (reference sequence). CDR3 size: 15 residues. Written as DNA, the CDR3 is TGTGCCAGTAGTATGGGGGGACTACTCTCCTACGAGCAGTACTTC. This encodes CASSMGGLLSYEQYF.

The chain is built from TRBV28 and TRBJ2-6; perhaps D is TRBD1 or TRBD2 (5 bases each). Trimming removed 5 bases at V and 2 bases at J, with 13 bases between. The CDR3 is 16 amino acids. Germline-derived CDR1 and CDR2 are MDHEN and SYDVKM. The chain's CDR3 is CASSGGGPPGANVLTF. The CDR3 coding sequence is TGTGCCAGCAGTGGTGGGGGACCGCCTGGGGCCAACGTCCTGACTTTC.

CDR3 in amino acids: CASSPAEETQYF. In DNA form, the CDR3 reads TGTGCCAGCTCACCAGCAGAAGAGACCCAGTACTTC. The chain links TRBV18 to TRBJ2-5; D unresolved. The CDR3 has 12 amino acids. From germline, CDR1 is KGHSH and CDR2 LQKENI. Trimming took 2 bases from V and 3 from J, leaving 4 bases between them.

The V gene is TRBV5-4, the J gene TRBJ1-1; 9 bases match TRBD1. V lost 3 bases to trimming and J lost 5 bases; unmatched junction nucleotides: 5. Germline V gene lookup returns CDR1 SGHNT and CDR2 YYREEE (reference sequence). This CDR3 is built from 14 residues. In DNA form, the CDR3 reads TGTGCCAGCAGCTCCACAGGGGGCTTTACTGAAGCTTTCTTT. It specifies CASSSTGGFTEAFF.

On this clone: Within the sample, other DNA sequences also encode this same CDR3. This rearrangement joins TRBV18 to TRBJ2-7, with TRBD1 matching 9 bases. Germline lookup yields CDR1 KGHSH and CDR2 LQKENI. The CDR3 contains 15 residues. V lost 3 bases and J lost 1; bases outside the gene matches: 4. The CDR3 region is CASSPPGQGSYEQYF. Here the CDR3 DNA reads TGTGCCAGCTCACCTCCGGGACAGGGATCCTACGAGCAGTACTTC.

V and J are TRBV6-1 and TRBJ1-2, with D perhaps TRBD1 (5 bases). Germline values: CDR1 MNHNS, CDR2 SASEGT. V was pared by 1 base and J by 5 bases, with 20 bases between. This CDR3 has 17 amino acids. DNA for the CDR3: TGTGCCAGCAGTGAAGAGGGAACAGGAGGTCCCCTTTATGGCTACACCTTC. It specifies CASSEEGTGGPLYGYTF.

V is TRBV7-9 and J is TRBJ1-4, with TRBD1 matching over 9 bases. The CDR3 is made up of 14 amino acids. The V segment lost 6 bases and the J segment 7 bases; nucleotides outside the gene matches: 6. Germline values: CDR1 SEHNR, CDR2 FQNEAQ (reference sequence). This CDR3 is CASSRDRAPEKLFF. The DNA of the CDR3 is TGTGCCAGCAGTAGGGACAGGGCGCCTGAAAAACTGTTTTTT.

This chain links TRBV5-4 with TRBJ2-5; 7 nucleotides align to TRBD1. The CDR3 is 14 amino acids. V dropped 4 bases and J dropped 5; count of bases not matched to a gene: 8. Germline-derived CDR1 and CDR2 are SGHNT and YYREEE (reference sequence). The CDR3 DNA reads TGTGCCAGCAGCCCGACAGGGATCGGGGAGACCCAGTACTTC. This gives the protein CASSPTGIGETQYF.

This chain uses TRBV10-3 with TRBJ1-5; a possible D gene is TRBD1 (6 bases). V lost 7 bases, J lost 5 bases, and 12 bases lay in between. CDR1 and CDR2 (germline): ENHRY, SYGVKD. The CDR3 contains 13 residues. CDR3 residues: CAINGGLYQPQHF. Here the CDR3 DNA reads TGTGCCATCAATGGGGGGCTTTATCAGCCCCAGCATTTT.

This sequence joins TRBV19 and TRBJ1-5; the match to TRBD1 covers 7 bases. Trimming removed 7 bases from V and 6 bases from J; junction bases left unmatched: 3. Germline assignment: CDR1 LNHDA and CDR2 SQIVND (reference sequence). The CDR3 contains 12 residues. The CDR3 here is CASNRGTQPQHF. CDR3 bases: TGTGCCAGTAACAGGGGAACTCAGCCCCAGCATTTT.

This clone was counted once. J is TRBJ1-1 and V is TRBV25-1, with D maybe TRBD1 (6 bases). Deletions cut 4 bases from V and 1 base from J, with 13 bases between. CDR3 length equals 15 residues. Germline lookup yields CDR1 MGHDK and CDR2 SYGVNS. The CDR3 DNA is TGTGCCAGCAGTGTATTCGGGGGGCCGAACACTGAAGCTTTCTTT. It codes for CASSVFGGPNTEAFF.

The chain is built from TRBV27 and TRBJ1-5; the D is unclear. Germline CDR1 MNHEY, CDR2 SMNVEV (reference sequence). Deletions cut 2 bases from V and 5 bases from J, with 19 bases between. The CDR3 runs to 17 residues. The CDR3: CASSLRAAWVAHQPQHF. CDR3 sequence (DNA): TGTGCCAGCAGTTTACGCGCCGCGTGGGTAGCCCATCAGCCCCAGCATTTT.

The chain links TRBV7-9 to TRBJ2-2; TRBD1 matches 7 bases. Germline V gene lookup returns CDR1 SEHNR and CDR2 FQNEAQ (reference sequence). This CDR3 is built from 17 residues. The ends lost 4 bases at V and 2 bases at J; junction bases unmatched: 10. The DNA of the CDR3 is TGTGCCAGCAGCTCGCATCCGGGACAGATAAACACCGGGGAGCTGTTTTTT. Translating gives CASSSHPGQINTGELFF.

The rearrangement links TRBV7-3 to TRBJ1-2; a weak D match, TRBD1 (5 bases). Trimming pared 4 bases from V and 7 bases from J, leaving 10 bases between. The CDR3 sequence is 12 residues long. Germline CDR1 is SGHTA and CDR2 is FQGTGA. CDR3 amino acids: CASSSGTGGYTF. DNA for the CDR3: TGTGCCAGCAGCTCCGGGACGGGTGGCTACACCTTC.

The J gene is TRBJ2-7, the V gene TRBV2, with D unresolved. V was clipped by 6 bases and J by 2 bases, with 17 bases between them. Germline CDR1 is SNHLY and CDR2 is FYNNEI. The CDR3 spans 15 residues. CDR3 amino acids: CASSPLGFLAYEQYF. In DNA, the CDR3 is TGTGCCAGCAGCCCGCTAGGCTTCCTCGCCTACGAGCAGTACTTC.